This T cell receptor (beta chain) originates from a study of control samples from healthy donors and cancer patients. This clone was seen more than once but under ten times. Assay used: immunoSEQ multiplex PCR; TCRdb lists only in-frame clones, some missing. The sample shows more than 50,000 clones, around 85% of them seen only once. Germline V gives CDR1 LGHNT, CDR2 FRNRAP. CDR3 length: 15 amino acids. V lost 6 bases to trimming and J lost 7 bases, with 21 bases between them. The rearrangement links TRBV12-5 to TRBJ1-2; TRBD1 might be the D (5 bases). The sequenced sample was blood. The TCR originated in a man aged 40-55 years in good health. CDR3 amino acids: CASGHGTVGIAGYTF. The CDR3 region has the DNA TGTGCTAGTGGACACGGGACTGTCGGTATAGCTGGCTACACCTTC.